Listed below are T cell receptor beta chains from one sample, sequenced in a study of T cells after yellow fever vaccination. TCRdb independently ran MiXCR on the 5' RACE reads; one entry per CDR3 protein. Of 140,000 to 150,000 distinct CDR3 sequences in the sample, about 7% are singletons; the top ten hold under 0.7%. The sample was CD4+ T cells sorted from PBMCs, taken 10 days after the yellow fever booster vaccination. These receptor sequences come from a man aged 30 to 45 who received the YFV17D yellow fever vaccine. Each CDR3 is given with its conserved first and last residue. The D gene is left open where the match is weak. Size is omitted from some rows. Given values are once, few, many or a class for expanded clones.

>TRBV5-1|many|TRBJ2-1|-
CASSLQALFNEQFF
TGCGCCAGCAGCCTCCAAGCGCTGTTCAATGAGCAGTTCTTC
>TRBV7-9|many|TRBJ2-4|-
CASSLEPRSGLAKNIQYF
TGTGCCAGCAGCTTAGAGCCCCGCTCCGGCCTAGCCAAAAACATTCAGTACTTC
>TRBV3-1|many|TRBJ2-7|-
CASSQDLVRVYEQYF
TGTGCCAGCAGCCAAGATCTTGTCAGGGTCTACGAGCAGTACTTC
>TRBV6-1|-|TRBJ2-6|-
CASSRMTASSSSGANVLTF
TGTGCCAGCAGCCGGATGACAGCCTCGAGCAGCTCTGGGGCCAACGTCCTGACTTTC
>TRBV24-1|few|TRBJ1-2|-
CATSDLEPRDFEPGYTF
TGTGCCACCAGTGATTTGGAACCGCGTGACTTTGAACCCGGCTACACCTTC
>TRBV5-5|-|TRBJ1-1|-
CASSLTGTYTEAFF
TGTGCCAGCAGCTTGACCGGTACGTACACTGAAGCTTTCTTT
>TRBV15|few|TRBJ2-2|-
CATGRDNTGELFF
TGTGCCACCGGGCGGGATAACACCGGGGAGCTGTTTTTT
>TRBV20-1|many|TRBJ2-5|-
CTPLAQETQYF
TGCACCCCCCTAGCGCAAGAGACCCAGTACTTC
>TRBV20-1|many|TRBJ2-2|-
CSAYWQNTGELFF
TGCAGTGCTTACTGGCAGAACACCGGGGAGCTGTTTTTT
>TRBV7-2|few|TRBJ2-1|TRBD2
CASSLVLGGGNEQFF
TGTGCCAGCAGCTTAGTTTTGGGGGGGGGCAATGAGCAGTTCTTC
>TRBV20-1|many|TRBJ2-7|-
CSALHEGRYEQYF
TGCAGTGCCCTGCATGAGGGGCGGTACGAGCAGTACTTC
>TRBV20-1|few|TRBJ2-7|TRBD1
CSATMDRGWYEQYF
TGCAGTGCTACTATGGACAGGGGATGGTACGAGCAGTACTTC
>TRBV19|-|TRBJ2-2|TRBD2
CATASGSLLTGELFF
TGTGCCACCGCTAGCGGGAGCCTCCTCACCGGGGAGCTGTTTTTT
>TRBV4-2|many|TRBJ2-3|-
CASSRLSQGGGTDTQYF
TGTGCCAGCAGCCGCTTAAGCCAGGGAGGTGGCACAGATACGCAGTATTTT
>TRBV7-2|many|TRBJ2-7|TRBD1
CASSPGTGLSEQYF
TGTGCCAGCAGCCCCGGGACAGGGCTCAGCGAGCAGTACTTC
>TRBV4-2|many|TRBJ2-5|TRBD2
CASSYGTSGRETQYF
TGTGCCAGCAGCTACGGGACTAGCGGGAGAGAGACCCAGTACTTC
>TRBV7-2|few|TRBJ1-3|-
CASSLQTGAPGNTIYF
TGTGCCAGCAGCTTGCAGACAGGAGCTCCTGGAAACACCATATATTTT
>TRBV12-3/TRBV12-4|many|TRBJ2-2|-
CASSPRVGTGELFF
TGTGCCAGCAGTCCCCGGGTGGGCACCGGGGAGCTGTTTTTT
>TRBV24-1|many|TRBJ2-5|-
CATSDLGVVFF
TGTGCCACCAGTGATTTGGGAGTCGTCTTCTTC
>TRBV5-6|many|TRBJ2-3|TRBD2
CASSWGGTSGTDTQYF
TGTGCCAGCAGCTGGGGAGGGACTAGCGGCACAGATACGCAGTATTTT
>TRBV3-1|many|TRBJ2-7|-
CARNGDSGGYEQYF
TGTGCCAGGAACGGAGACTCTGGCGGCTACGAGCAGTACTTC
>TRBV5-4|few|TRBJ2-3|-
CASSFTIGDTQYF
TGTGCCAGCAGCTTTACAATAGGGGATACGCAGTATTTT
>TRBV20-1|many|TRBJ2-5|TRBD2
CSAFRAASGIETQYF
TGCAGTGCTTTCCGAGCCGCTAGCGGGATAGAGACCCAGTACTTC
>TRBV5-1|many|TRBJ2-3|TRBD1
CASSAGQGTDTQYF
TGCGCCAGCAGCGCGGGACAGGGCACAGATACGCAGTATTTT
>TRBV6-1|many|TRBJ2-2|-
CASLPAGYTGELFF
TGTGCCAGCCTCCCCGCGGGGTACACCGGGGAGCTGTTTTTT
>TRBV7-2|many|TRBJ2-7|-
CASSFGGEGYEQYF
TGTGCCAGCAGCTTTGGAGGTGAAGGGTACGAGCAGTACTTC
>TRBV7-2|many|TRBJ2-1|TRBD2
CASSLRTSGTYNEQFF
TGTGCCAGCAGCTTAAGAACTAGCGGGACCTACAATGAGCAGTTCTTC
>TRBV5-1|many|TRBJ2-7|-
CASSLDRLSSYEQYF
TGCGCCAGCAGCTTGGACCGCTTAAGCTCCTACGAGCAGTACTTC
>TRBV20-1|few|TRBJ2-1|TRBD1
CSVPGQGSYNEQFF
TGCAGTGTTCCGGGACAGGGTTCCTACAATGAGCAGTTCTTC
>TRBV7-8|-|TRBJ1-6|-
CASSFAGTYNSPLHF
TGTGCCAGCAGCTTCGCCGGGACATACAATTCACCCCTCCACTTT
>TRBV4-3|many|TRBJ2-2|-
CASSQDPASRGSDTGELFF
TGCGCCAGCAGCCAAGACCCTGCCTCCCGGGGGTCGGACACCGGGGAGCTGTTTTTT
>TRBV6-4|-|TRBJ2-1|TRBD1
CARESKGQEDYNEQFF
TGTGCCAGGGAGAGCAAGGGACAGGAGGACTACAATGAGCAGTTCTTC
>TRBV30|-|TRBJ1-5|-
CAWSLRRYNQPQHF
TGTGCCTGGAGTCTACGAAGGTACAATCAGCCCCAGCATTTT
>TRBV20-1|many|TRBJ2-1|-
CSARVDSSHYNEQFF
TGCAGTGCTAGAGTCGACAGCTCGCACTACAATGAGCAGTTCTTC
>TRBV28|many|TRBJ2-3|-
CAGRDRTDTQYF
TGTGCCGGCCGGGACCGCACAGATACGCAGTATTTT
>TRBV5-1|many|TRBJ2-2|TRBD2
CASSWTRVGAGELFF
TGCGCCAGCAGCTGGACTAGGGTGGGAGCCGGGGAGCTGTTTTTT
>TRBV7-2|-|TRBJ2-7|TRBD1
CASSFETGFYEQYF
TGTGCCAGCAGCTTCGAGACAGGGTTCTACGAGCAGTACTTC
>TRBV12-3/TRBV12-4|many|TRBJ2-1|TRBD1
CASTMRQGAGDEQFF
TGTGCCAGCACCATGCGACAGGGGGCCGGGGATGAGCAGTTCTTC
>TRBV12-5|few|TRBJ1-5|-
CASGLVQIGREVGNQPQHF
TGTGCTAGTGGTTTGGTACAAATTGGTAGGGAAGTGGGCAATCAGCCCCAGCATTTT
>TRBV18|many|TRBJ2-2|-
CASSSTPGLNTGELFF
TGTGCCAGCTCATCTACCCCGGGACTGAACACCGGGGAGCTGTTTTTT
>TRBV6-5|many|TRBJ2-1|TRBD2
CASSRTSGGIQQFF
TGTGCCAGCAGTCGGACTAGCGGGGGGATTCAGCAGTTCTTC
>TRBV5-1|many|TRBJ2-7|TRBD1
CASSPDREGAEQYF
TGCGCCAGCAGCCCCGACAGGGAAGGCGCCGAGCAGTACTTC
>TRBV5-6|many|TRBJ1-2|-
CASSLATFDGYTF
TGTGCCAGCAGCTTGGCTACTTTCGATGGCTACACCTTC
>TRBV6-5|many|TRBJ1-1|TRBD1
CASSTQGANTEAFF
TGTGCCAGCAGCACTCAGGGGGCGAACACTGAAGCTTTCTTT
>TRBV7-2|many|TRBJ2-7|-
CASSLGDTREYF
TGTGCCAGCAGCTTGGGGGACACCAGGGAGTACTTC
>TRBV27|many|TRBJ2-3|TRBD2
CASSLKLGLAGGASTDTQYF
TGTGCCAGCAGTTTAAAGCTCGGACTAGCGGGAGGGGCTAGCACAGATACGCAGTATTTT
>TRBV5-6|few|TRBJ2-3|-
CASSFRLDTQYF
TGTGCCAGCAGCTTTCGGCTGGATACGCAGTATTTT
>TRBV12-3/TRBV12-4|many|TRBJ2-7|TRBD1
CASSRDRAFSYEQYF
TGTGCCAGCAGCCGGGACAGGGCGTTCTCCTACGAGCAGTACTTC
>TRBV10-2|many|TRBJ2-1|-
CASSEEKRVYNEQFF
TGCGCCAGCAGTGAGGAGAAGAGAGTCTACAATGAGCAGTTCTTC
>TRBV14|many|TRBJ2-4|TRBD1
CASSQDRDRALGNIQYF
TGTGCCAGCAGCCAAGACCGGGACAGGGCGTTGGGGAACATTCAGTACTTC
>TRBV7-9|many|TRBJ2-5|-
CASRQQGPRETQYF
TGTGCCAGCAGACAACAGGGTCCGAGAGAGACCCAGTACTTC
>TRBV20-1|many|TRBJ1-6|TRBD1
CSAGDTGTGGSPLHF
TGCAGTGCTGGCGATACCGGGACAGGGGGCTCACCCCTCCACTTT
>TRBV4-3|many|TRBJ2-7|-
CASSQVPMQGGSYEQYF
TGCGCCAGCAGCCAAGTCCCGATGCAGGGGGGATCCTACGAGCAGTACTTC
>TRBV18|many|TRBJ2-7|TRBD1
CASSPLGQGTGEQYF
TGTGCCAGCTCACCGTTGGGACAGGGGACTGGCGAGCAGTACTTC
>TRBV6-5|many|TRBJ2-2|TRBD1
CASKDRGITGELFF
TGTGCCAGCAAGGACAGGGGGATCACCGGGGAGCTGTTTTTT
>TRBV6-1|many|TRBJ1-1|-
CASMVETNTEAFF
TGTGCCAGCATGGTGGAAACGAACACTGAAGCTTTCTTT
>TRBV10-3|many|TRBJ1-1|-
CAISDARRGYTEAFF
TGTGCCATCAGTGATGCGAGGAGGGGATACACTGAAGCTTTCTTT
>TRBV7-2|-|TRBJ1-2|TRBD1
CASSRQGYGYTF
TGTGCCAGCAGCCGACAGGGGTATGGCTACACCTTC
>TRBV15|-|TRBJ2-3|-
CATKLWEAGDTQYF
TGTGCCACCAAACTTTGGGAGGCCGGAGATACGCAGTATTTT